This TCR beta chain originates from a study of blood T cell repertoires in COVID-19. The CDR3 runs 17 residues. In germline, CDR1 is SQVTM, CDR2 ANQGSEA. The ends lost 0 bases at V and 0 bases at J; junction bases unmatched: 6. Sequenced by immunoSEQ multiplex PCR; TCRdb stores in-frame clones only, minus some. Counted here are around 200,000 clones, approximately 83% occurring once; the ten biggest clones make up 10% to 11%. This clone was found once. V usage is TRBV29-1 and J usage is TRBJ2-7; 12 bases fit TRBD1. The TCR originated in a human donor with active or convalescent COVID-19. The donor label of this sample is uncertain. The sequencing sample was made of peripheral blood. The CDR3 spells CSVEDRGGQGASYEQYF. CDR3 sequence (DNA): TGCAGCGTTGAAGATCGAGGGGGACAGGGGGCCTCCTACGAGCAGTACTTC.